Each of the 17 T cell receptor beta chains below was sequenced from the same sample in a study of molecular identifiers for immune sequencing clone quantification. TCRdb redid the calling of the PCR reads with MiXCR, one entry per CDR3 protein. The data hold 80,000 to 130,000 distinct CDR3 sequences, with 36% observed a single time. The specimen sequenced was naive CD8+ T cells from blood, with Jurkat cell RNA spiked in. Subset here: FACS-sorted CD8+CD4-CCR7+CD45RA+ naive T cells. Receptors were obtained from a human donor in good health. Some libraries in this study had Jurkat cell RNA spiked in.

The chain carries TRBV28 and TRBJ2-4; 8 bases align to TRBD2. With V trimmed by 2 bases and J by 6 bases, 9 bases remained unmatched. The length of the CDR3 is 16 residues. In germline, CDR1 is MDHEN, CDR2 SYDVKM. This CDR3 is CASSLALADTLNIQYF. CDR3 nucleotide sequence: TGTGCCAGCAGTTTAGCACTAGCGGACACCTTAAACATTCAGTACTTC.

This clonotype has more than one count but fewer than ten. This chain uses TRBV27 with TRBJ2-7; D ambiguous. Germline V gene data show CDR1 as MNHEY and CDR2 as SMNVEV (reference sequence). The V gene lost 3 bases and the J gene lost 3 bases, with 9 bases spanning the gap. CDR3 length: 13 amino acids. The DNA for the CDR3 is TGTGCCAGCAGTTTCAGTGTCCGCTACGAGCAGTACTTC. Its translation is CASSFSVRYEQYF.

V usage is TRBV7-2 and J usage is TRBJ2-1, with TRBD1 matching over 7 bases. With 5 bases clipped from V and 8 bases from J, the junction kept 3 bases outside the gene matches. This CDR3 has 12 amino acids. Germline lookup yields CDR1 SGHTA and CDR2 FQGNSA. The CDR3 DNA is TGTGCCAGCAGCATAACAGGGGATGAGCAGTTCTTC. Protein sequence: CASSITGDEQFF.

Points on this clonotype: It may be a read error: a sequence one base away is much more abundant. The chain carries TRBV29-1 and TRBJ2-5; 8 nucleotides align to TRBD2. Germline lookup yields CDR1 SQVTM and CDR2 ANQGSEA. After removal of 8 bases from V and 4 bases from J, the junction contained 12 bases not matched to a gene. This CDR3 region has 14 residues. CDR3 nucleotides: TGCAGCATCGTTCCAGCGGGAGTTGGAGAGACCCAGTACTTC. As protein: CSIVPAGVGETQYF.

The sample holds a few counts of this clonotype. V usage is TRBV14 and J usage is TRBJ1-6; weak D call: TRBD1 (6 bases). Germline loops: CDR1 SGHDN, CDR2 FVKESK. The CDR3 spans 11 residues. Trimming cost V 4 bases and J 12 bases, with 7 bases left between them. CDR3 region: CASSRGGPLHF. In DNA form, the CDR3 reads TGTGCCAGCAGCCGAGGGGGACCCCTCCACTTT.

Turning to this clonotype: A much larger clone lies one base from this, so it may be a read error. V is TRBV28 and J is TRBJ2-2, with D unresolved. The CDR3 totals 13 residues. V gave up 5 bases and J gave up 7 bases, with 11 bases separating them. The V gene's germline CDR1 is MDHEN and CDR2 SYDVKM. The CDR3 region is CASSMDRNGELFF. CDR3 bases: TGTGCCAGCAGTATGGATCGGAACGGGGAGCTGTTTTTT.

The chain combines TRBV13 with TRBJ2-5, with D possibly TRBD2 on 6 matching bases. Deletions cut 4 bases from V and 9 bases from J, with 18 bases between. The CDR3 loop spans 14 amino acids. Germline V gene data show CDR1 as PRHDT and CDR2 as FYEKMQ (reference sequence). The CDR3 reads CASSSREITGAQYF. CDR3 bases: TGTGCCAGCAGCTCAAGGGAGATCACGGGAGCCCAGTACTTC.

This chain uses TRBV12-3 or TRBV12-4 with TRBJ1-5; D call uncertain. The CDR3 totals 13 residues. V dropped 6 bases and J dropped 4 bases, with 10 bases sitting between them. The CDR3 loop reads CASRQMWNQPQHF. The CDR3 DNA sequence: TGTGCCAGCAGGCAGATGTGGAATCAGCCCCAGCATTTT.

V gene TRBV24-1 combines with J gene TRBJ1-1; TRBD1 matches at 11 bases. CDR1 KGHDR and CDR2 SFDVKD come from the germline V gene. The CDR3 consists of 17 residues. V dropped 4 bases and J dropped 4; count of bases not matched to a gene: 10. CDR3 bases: TGTGCCACCAGTGACTCCGGGACAGGGGGTGGCGTCACTGAAGCTTTCTTT. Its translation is CATSDSGTGGGVTEAFF.

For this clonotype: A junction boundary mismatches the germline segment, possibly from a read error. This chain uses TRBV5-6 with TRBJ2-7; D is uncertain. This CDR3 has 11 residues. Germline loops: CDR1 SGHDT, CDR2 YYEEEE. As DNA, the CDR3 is TGTGTCAGCAGCTTGGGATACGAGCAGTACTTC. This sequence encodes CVSSLGYEQYF. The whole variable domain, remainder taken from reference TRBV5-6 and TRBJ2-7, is DAGVTQSPTHLIKTRGQQVTLRCSPKSGHDTVSWYQQALGQGPQFIFQYYEEEERQRGNFPDRFSGHQFPNYSSELNVNALLLGDSALYLCVSSLGYEQYFGPGTRLTVT.

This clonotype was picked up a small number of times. CDR3 region: CASSYGTVYGYTF. CDR3 DNA: TGTGCCAGCAGTTACGGGACAGTATATGGCTACACCTTC. J is TRBJ1-2 and V is TRBV6-5, with 7 bases identical to TRBD1. Trimming at V came to 2 bases and at J to 5 bases, leaving 2 bases not matched to a gene. CDR1 is MNHEY, CDR2 SVGAGI, per germline. The CDR3 runs to 13 residues.

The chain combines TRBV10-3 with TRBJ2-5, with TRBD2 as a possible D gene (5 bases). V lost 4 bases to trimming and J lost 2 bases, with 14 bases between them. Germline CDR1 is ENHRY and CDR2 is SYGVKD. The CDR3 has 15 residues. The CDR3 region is CAISGGPSWQETQYF. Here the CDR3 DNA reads TGTGCCATCAGTGGTGGGCCTAGCTGGCAAGAGACCCAGTACTTC.

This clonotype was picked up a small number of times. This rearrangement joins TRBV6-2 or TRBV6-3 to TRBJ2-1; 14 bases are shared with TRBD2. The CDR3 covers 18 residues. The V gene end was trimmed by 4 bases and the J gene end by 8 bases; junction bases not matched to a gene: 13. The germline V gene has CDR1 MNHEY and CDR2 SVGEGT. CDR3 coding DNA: TGTGCCAGCAGTTGGACTAGCGGGAGGTATATTGGTGGGGATGAGCAGTTCTTC. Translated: CASSWTSGRYIGGDEQFF.

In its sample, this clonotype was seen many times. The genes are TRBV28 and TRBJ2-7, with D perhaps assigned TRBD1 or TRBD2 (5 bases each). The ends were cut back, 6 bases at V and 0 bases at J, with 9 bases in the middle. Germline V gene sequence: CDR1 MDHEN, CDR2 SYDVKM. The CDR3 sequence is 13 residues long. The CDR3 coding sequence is TGTGCCAGCAGACGGGACGGCTCCTACGAGCAGTACTTC. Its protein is CASRRDGSYEQYF.

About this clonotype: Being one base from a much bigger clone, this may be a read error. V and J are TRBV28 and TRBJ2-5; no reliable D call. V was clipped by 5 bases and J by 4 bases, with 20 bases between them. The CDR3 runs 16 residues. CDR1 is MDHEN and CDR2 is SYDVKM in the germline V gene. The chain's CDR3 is CASSLGTEGAGETQYF. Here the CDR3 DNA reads TGTGCCAGCAGTCTGGGAACGGAAGGAGCCGGAGAGACCCAGTACTTC.

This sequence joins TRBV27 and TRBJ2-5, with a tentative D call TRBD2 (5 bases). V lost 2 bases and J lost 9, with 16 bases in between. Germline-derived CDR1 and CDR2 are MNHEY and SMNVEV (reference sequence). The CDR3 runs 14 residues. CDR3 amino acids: CASSLRSGWEPQYF. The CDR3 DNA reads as TGTGCCAGCAGTTTACGGTCGGGTTGGGAGCCCCAGTACTTC.

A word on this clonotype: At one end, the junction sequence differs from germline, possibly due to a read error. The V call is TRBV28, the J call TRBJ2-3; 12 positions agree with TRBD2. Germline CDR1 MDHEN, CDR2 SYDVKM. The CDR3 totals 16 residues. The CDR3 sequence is CASSLPTSGSTDTQFF. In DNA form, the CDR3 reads TGTGCCAGCAGTTTACCGACTAGCGGGAGCACAGATACGCAGTTTTTT.